The 17 T cell receptor beta chains presented below share a single source sample, sequenced in a study of human versus mouse CDR3 diversity and MHC coevolution (dated by TCRdb to about 2017). The library was obtained by the immunoSEQ multiplex PCR assay. TCRdb carries this immuneACCESS record with in-frame sequences only. Its versions omit some clonotypes, under half of them owing to an unresolved V gene in the studies checked, with the rest unexplained. The sample table records 86,000 or so clones; over 85% of these occur just once. Approximately 1.5% of the sample is held by the ten biggest clonotypes. The sample taken for sequencing was naive CD4+ T cells from blood. What the cell subset or site label conveys for this sample: CD45RO-negative CD62L-positive naive CD4 T cells. The source of these receptors is a person between 25 and 75 years old in good health.

The chain is built from TRBV10-3 and TRBJ2-2; 11 nucleotides align to TRBD1. The CDR3 consists of 16 residues. Germline V gives CDR1 ENHRY, CDR2 SYGVKD. With V trimmed by 10 bases and J by 4 bases, 11 bases remained unmatched. This CDR3 reads CATDRGLSLSTGELFF. DNA of the CDR3: TGTGCCACGGACAGGGGGCTTTCGTTGAGCACCGGGGAGCTGTTTTTT.

This chain connects TRBV19 to TRBJ2-1; D is possibly TRBD1 (5 bases). The CDR3 consists of 15 residues. Germline values: CDR1 LNHDA, CDR2 SQIVND (reference sequence). V lost 2 bases, J lost 6 bases, and 14 bases lay in between. Here the CDR3 DNA reads TGTGCCAGTAGTATAAGGCAGGGAACGACCAATGAGCAGTTCTTC. Translating gives CASSIRQGTTNEQFF.

The V and J genes are TRBV18 and TRBJ1-5; no clear D. The CDR3 runs 17 residues. Between the trimmed V and J ends, which lost 3 bases and 4 bases, there was a span of 19 bases. Germline V CDR1 and CDR2: KGHSH, LQKENI. In nucleotides, the CDR3 is TGTGCCAGCTCACCTGCCGGGTCCGGATTTGGGAATCAGCCCCAGCATTTT. As protein: CASSPAGSGFGNQPQHF.

The chain uses TRBV20-1 and TRBJ1-5; tentative D call: TRBD1 (5 bases). The germline V and J ends were trimmed by 1 base and 8 bases, with 6 bases remaining between them. Germline lookup yields CDR1 DFQATT and CDR2 SNEGSKA (reference sequence). This CDR3 region has 11 residues. The CDR3 region has the DNA TGCAGTGCTAGAGGGGGGGAGCCCCAGCATTTT. The encoded protein is CSARGGEPQHF.

The J gene is TRBJ2-7, the V gene TRBV6-5, with D perhaps matching TRBD1 (6 bases). This CDR3 has 14 amino acids. Germline lookup yields CDR1 MNHEY and CDR2 SVGAGI. The V gene lost 6 bases and the J gene lost 4 bases, with 16 bases spanning the gap. The CDR3 is CASRRRTESYEQYF. The CDR3 DNA reads as TGTGCCAGCAGACGAAGGACAGAAAGTTACGAGCAGTACTTC.

The rearrangement joins TRBV2 to TRBJ1-1; tentatively, D is TRBD1 (5 bases). The germline V gene has CDR1 SNHLY and CDR2 FYNNEI. The CDR3 is 13 amino acids. V was pared by 3 bases and J by 7 bases, with 12 bases between. The CDR3 is CASSDLRGIEAFF. The CDR3 nucleotides are TGTGCCAGCAGTGACTTAAGGGGAATTGAAGCTTTCTTT. The whole variable domain, filled in from reference TRBV2 and TRBJ1-1, reads EPEVTQTPSHQVTQMGQEVILRCVPISNHLYFYWYRQILGQKVEFLVSFYNNEISEKSEIFDDQFSVERPDGSNFTLKIRSTKLEDSAMYFCASSDLRGIEAFFGQGTRLTVV.

The rearrangement joins TRBV5-5 to TRBJ2-7; weak D call: TRBD2 (6 bases). Trimming pared 4 bases from V and 2 bases from J, leaving 13 bases between. CDR1 is SGHKS and CDR2 is YYEKEE in the germline V gene (reference sequence). CDR3 size: 14 residues. CDR3 residues: CASSPGLQAYEQYF. The CDR3 DNA sequence: TGTGCCAGCAGCCCGGGACTGCAAGCCTACGAGCAGTACTTC.

The chain has TRBV5-3 and TRBJ2-7; 12 bases are a match to TRBD2. TRBV5-3 is labeled an ORF, and its function is uncertain. Losses at the gene ends were 4 bases for V and 2 bases for J; bases not matched to a gene: 13. CDR3 size: 18 residues. Here the CDR3 reads CARSTGLAGLPGTYEQYF. In DNA form, the CDR3 reads TGTGCCAGAAGCACCGGACTAGCGGGGTTGCCGGGGACCTACGAGCAGTACTTC.

Concerning this clone itself: A junction end diverges from the germline sequence, so it may reflect a read error. The chain recombines TRBV5-1 with TRBJ2-3; 10 bases fit TRBD2. This CDR3 has 15 residues. CDR1 and CDR2 (germline): SGHRS, YFSETQ. DNA of the CDR3: TGCGCCAGCCGCTTTGGACTAGCGGGCACAGATACGCAGTATTTT. Its protein product is CASRFGLAGTDTQYF.

This clone was observed a single time. The rearrangement joins TRBV27 to TRBJ1-5; 9 bases fit TRBD1. Germline V gives CDR1 MNHEY, CDR2 SMNVEV (reference sequence). The CDR3 has 16 residues. With V trimmed by 6 bases and J by 2 bases, 8 bases remained unmatched. The CDR3 nucleotides read TGTGCCAGCAGAAGGACAGGGGTGGCGGGCAATCAGCCCCAGCATTTT. The encoded protein is CASRRTGVAGNQPQHF.

The V gene is TRBV18, the J gene TRBJ2-1, with D perhaps TRBD1 or TRBD2 (7 bases each). The CDR3 runs to 16 residues. CDR1 and CDR2 (germline): KGHSH, LQKENI. The V gene lost 4 bases and the J gene lost 1 base, with 14 bases spanning the gap. The CDR3 loop is CASSLPGGGSYNEQFF. Written as DNA, the CDR3 is TGTGCCAGCTCACTACCAGGGGGAGGGTCCTACAATGAGCAGTTCTTC.

The chain joins TRBV27 to TRBJ1-5; 7 nucleotides match TRBD1. CDR1 is MNHEY, CDR2 SMNVEV, per germline (reference sequence). CDR3 size: 16 residues. Trimming took 1 base from V and 7 from J; bases not matched to a gene: 10. The CDR3 region has the DNA TGTGCCAGCAGTTTATTCGGAGGGGGCGTCGGGCAGCCCCAGCATTTT. Residues: CASSLFGGGVGQPQHF.

This rearrangement joins TRBV6-5 to TRBJ1-2, with D possibly being TRBD1 (5 bases). Germline CDR1 MNHEY, CDR2 SVGAGI. This CDR3 is built from 12 residues. Deletions cut 6 bases from V and 5 bases from J, with 10 bases between. For the CDR3, the DNA is TGTGCCAGCAGCGAACAGGATTATGGCTACACCTTC. Protein sequence: CASSEQDYGYTF.

The V gene is TRBV7-9, the J gene TRBJ2-7, with D unclear. Germline V gene data show CDR1 as SEHNR and CDR2 as FQNEAQ (reference sequence). V dropped 4 bases and J dropped 1 base, with 5 bases sitting between them. This CDR3 is 12 amino acids long. The CDR3 spells CASSSSSYEQYF. As DNA, the CDR3 is TGTGCCAGCAGCTCGAGTTCCTACGAGCAGTACTTC.

V is TRBV18 and J is TRBJ1-1; D perhaps matches TRBD1 (5 bases). Germline V gives CDR1 KGHSH, CDR2 LQKENI. The CDR3 is 15 residues long. The V gene lost 3 bases and the J gene lost 3 bases, with 14 bases spanning the gap. The CDR3 region has the DNA TGTGCCAGCTCACCCCGTTTGGAGGGGTACACTGAAGCTTTCTTT. This gives the protein CASSPRLEGYTEAFF.

The rearrangement uses TRBV6-1 and TRBJ1-1; D ambiguous. V was pared by 2 bases and J by 7 bases, with 8 bases between. CDR1 is MNHNS and CDR2 is SASEGT in the germline V gene. This CDR3 region has 12 residues. CDR3 residues: CASSEIPYEAFF. The CDR3 nucleotides read TGTGCCAGCAGTGAAATCCCCTATGAAGCTTTCTTT.

The chain couples TRBV30 to TRBJ1-2; TRBD1 agrees at 10 bases. V shed 3 bases, J shed 6 bases, and the junction held 7 bases outside the gene matches. The CDR3 is made up of 14 amino acids. Germline V gene lookup returns CDR1 GTSNPN and CDR2 SVGIG (reference sequence). The CDR3 region has the DNA TGTGCCTGGAGGGTCTCCGGGACAGGGGATGGCTACACCTTC. It encodes CAWRVSGTGDGYTF.